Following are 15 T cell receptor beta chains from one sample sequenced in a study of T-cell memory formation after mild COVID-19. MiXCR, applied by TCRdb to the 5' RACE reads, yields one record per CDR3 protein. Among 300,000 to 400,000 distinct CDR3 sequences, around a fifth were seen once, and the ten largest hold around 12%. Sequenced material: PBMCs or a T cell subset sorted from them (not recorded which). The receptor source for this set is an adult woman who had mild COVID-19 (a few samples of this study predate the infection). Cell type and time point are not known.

The CDR3 loop reads CAWSVRQGSNQPQHF. CDR3 DNA: TGTGCCTGGAGTGTACGACAGGGTAGCAATCAGCCCCAGCATTTT. The rearrangement uses TRBV30 and TRBJ1-5; 7 bases are a match to TRBD1. V was pared by 0 bases and J by 0 bases, with 2 bases of the junction left unmatched. CDR3 length: 15 residues. The germline V gene has CDR1 GTSNPN and CDR2 SVGIG (reference sequence).

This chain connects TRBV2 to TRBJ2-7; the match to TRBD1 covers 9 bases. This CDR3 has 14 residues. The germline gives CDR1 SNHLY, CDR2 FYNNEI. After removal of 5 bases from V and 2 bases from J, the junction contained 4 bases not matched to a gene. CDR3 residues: CASSRDRGTYEQYF. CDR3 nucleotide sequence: TGTGCCAGCAGTCGAGACAGGGGGACCTACGAGCAGTACTTC.

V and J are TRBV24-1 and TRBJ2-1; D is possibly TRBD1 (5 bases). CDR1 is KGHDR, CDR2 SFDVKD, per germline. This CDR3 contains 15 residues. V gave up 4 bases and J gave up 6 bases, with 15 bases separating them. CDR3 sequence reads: CATSEGQGYVNEQFF. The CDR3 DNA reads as TGTGCCACCAGTGAGGGGCAGGGATATGTCAATGAGCAGTTCTTC.

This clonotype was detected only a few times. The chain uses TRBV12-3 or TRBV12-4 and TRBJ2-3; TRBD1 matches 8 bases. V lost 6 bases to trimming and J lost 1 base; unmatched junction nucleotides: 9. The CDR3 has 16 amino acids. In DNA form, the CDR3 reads TGTGCCAGCAGCCTACGGACAGGGTGGGGCACAGATACGCAGTATTTT. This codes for CASSLRTGWGTDTQYF.

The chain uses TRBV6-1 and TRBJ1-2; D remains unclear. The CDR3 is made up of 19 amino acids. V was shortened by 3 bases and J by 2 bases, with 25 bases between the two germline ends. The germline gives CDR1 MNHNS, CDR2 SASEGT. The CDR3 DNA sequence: TGTGCCAGCAGTGAGCCAAGTCGAGCCTTTTATGGCAGGAACTATGGCTACACCTTC. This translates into CASSEPSRAFYGRNYGYTF.

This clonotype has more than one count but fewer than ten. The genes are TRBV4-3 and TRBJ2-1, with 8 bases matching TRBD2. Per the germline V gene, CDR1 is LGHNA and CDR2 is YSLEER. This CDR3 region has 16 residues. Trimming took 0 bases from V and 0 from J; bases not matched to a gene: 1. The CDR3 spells CASSQEGTSSYNEQFF. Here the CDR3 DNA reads TGCGCCAGCAGCCAAGAAGGGACTAGCTCCTACAATGAGCAGTTCTTC.

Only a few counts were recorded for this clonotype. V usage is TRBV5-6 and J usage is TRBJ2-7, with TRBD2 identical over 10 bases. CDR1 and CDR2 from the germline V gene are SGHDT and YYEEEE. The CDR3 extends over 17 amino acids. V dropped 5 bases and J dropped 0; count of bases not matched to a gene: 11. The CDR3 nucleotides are TGTGCCAGCAGAGAAAGCGGGAGGGCGTACGACTCCTACGAGCAGTACTTC. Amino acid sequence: CASRESGRAYDSYEQYF.

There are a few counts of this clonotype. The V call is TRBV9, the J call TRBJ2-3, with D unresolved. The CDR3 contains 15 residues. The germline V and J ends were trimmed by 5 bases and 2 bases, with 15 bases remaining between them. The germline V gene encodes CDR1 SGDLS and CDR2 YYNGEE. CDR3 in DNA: TGTGCCAGCAGTCAAATGGTTTCACACACAGATACGCAGTATTTT. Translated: CASSQMVSHTDTQYF.

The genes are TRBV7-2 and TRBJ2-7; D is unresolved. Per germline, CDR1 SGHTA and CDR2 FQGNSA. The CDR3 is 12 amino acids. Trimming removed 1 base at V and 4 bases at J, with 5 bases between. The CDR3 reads CASSLVVYEQYF. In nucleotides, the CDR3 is TGTGCCAGCAGCTTAGTTGTTTACGAGCAGTACTTC. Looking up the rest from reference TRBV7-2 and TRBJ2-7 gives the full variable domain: GAGVSQSPSNKVTEKGKDVELRCDPISGHTALYWYRQSLGQGLEFLIYFQGNSAPDKSGLPSDRFSAERTGGSVSTLTIQRTQQEDSAVYLCASSLVVYEQYFGPGTRLTVT.

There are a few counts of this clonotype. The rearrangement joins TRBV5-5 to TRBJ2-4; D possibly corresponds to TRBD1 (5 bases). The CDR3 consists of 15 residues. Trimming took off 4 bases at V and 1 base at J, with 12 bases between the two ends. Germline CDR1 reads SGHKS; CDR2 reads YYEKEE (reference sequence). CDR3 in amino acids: CASSLLDMAKNIQYF. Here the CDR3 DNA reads TGTGCCAGCAGCCTCCTGGACATGGCCAAAAACATTCAGTACTTC.

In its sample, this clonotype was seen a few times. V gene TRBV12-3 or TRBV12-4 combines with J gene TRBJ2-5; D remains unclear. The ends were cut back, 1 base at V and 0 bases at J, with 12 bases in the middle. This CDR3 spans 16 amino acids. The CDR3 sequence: CASSLGLNGYQETQYF. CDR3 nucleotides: TGTGCCAGCAGTTTAGGCTTAAACGGGTACCAAGAGACCCAGTACTTC.

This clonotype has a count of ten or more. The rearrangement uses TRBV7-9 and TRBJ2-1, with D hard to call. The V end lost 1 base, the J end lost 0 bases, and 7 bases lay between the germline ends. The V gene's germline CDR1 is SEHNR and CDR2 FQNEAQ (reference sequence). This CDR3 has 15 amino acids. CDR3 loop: CASSLDGRSYNEQFF. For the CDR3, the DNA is TGTGCCAGCAGCTTAGACGGCCGCTCCTACAATGAGCAGTTCTTC.

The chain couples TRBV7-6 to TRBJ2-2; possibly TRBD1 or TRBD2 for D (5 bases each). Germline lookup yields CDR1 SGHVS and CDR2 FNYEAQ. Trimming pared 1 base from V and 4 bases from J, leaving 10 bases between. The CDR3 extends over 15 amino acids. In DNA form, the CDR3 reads TGTGCCAGCAGCTTAGTGAGGGGCGTCACCGGGGAGCTGTTTTTT. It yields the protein CASSLVRGVTGELFF. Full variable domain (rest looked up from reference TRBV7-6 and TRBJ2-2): GAGVSQSPRYKVTKRGQDVALRCDPISGHVSLYWYRQALGQGPEFLTYFNYEAQQDKSGLPNDRFSAERPEGSISTLTIQRTEQRDSAMYRCASSLVRGVTGELFFGEGSRLTVL.

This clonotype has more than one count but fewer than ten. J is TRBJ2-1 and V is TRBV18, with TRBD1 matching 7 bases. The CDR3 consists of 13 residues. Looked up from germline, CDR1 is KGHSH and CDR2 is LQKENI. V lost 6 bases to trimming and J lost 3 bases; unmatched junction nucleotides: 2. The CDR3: CASSTGSYNEQFF. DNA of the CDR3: TGTGCCAGCTCGACAGGGAGCTACAATGAGCAGTTCTTC.

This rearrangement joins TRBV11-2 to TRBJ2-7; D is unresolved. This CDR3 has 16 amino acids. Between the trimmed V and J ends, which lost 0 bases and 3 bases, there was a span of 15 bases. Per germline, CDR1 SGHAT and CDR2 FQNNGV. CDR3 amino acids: CASSLDRGTAGYEQYF. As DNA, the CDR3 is TGTGCCAGCAGCTTAGATCGAGGAACGGCAGGCTACGAGCAGTACTTC.